The clone carrying this T cell receptor beta chain was recorded a few times. Its antigen is unknown. The data derive from a study of identical twins. A universal primer site was added by template switching, and unique molecular identifiers were carried by the cDNA. Each CDR3 protein is one row after TCRdb ran MiXCR on the 5' RACE reads. The repertoire holds 1.5 million to 2 million distinct CDR3 sequences, with about 32% as singletons. Points from the study as a whole: The more abundant beta clonotypes in cord blood had fewer insertions, and memory repertoires did not show this. Excess sharing by twins proved weaker in beta out-of-frame sequences.

The receptor was isolated from a newborn girl in good health. Sequenced: cord blood.

The CDR3 DNA reads TGTGCCAGCAGCTTACCGGCGGGGAAGACCTACAATGAGCAGTACTTC. Protein product: CASSLPAGKTYNEQYF. V gene TRBV11-2 combines with J gene TRBJ2-7, with D possibly TRBD2 on 6 matching bases. The V end was cut by 2 bases, the J end by 7 bases, with 21 bases between. This CDR3 has 16 residues. Germline CDR1 reads SGHAT; CDR2 reads FQNNGV.